Shown below are 16 T cell receptor beta chains from a single sample sequenced in a study of cytomegalovirus exposure and HLA in healthy donors. With 60 Vbeta and 13 Jbeta primers, the PCR was carried out. Here immunoSEQ multiplex PCR was the method, and the copy in TCRdb shows in-frame clones only, minus some. The sample consists of under 150,000 clones, approximately 64% of them appearing once. The sample taken for sequencing was PBMCs. Receptors originate from a woman between 35 and 50 years old in good health and CMV-seronegative.

The chain is built from TRBV7-6 and TRBJ2-3, with unresolved D. The CDR3 loop spans 15 amino acids. The V and J ends lost 0 bases and 2 bases respectively, with 9 bases between them. CDR1 is SGHVS, CDR2 FNYEAQ, per germline. The CDR3 bases are TGTGCCAGCAGCTTAGCCTCTAGAATCACAGATACGCAGTATTTT. Its protein product is CASSLASRITDTQYF.

This clone was observed a few times. This chain connects TRBV2 to TRBJ2-7; 9 nucleotides align to TRBD1. The V gene end was trimmed by 9 bases and the J gene end by 6 bases; junction bases not matched to a gene: 9. The CDR3 consists of 13 residues. Per germline, CDR1 SNHLY and CDR2 FYNNEI. The CDR3 sequence: CASFVDRGGEQYF. Here the CDR3 DNA reads TGTGCCAGTTTCGTGGACAGGGGCGGCGAGCAGTACTTC.

This chain connects TRBV2 to TRBJ2-7; no clear D. Deletions cut 7 bases from V and 10 bases from J, with 14 bases between. Looked up from germline, CDR1 is SNHLY and CDR2 is FYNNEI. The CDR3 is 11 residues long. CDR3: CASKVSEEQYF. The CDR3 nucleotides are TGTGCCAGCAAGGTTTCAGAGGAACAGTACTTC.

The chain uses TRBV2 and TRBJ1-6; D call uncertain. Trimming pared 3 bases from V and 0 bases from J, leaving 9 bases between. The CDR3 loop spans 16 amino acids. The germline V gene has CDR1 SNHLY and CDR2 FYNNEI. As DNA, the CDR3 is TGTGCCAGCAGTGACACCGGGAGCTCCTATAATTCACCCCTCCACTTT. Its translation: CASSDTGSSYNSPLHF.

The chain combines TRBV5-1 with TRBJ2-1; tentative D call: TRBD1 (5 bases). This CDR3 has 11 residues. From germline, CDR1 is SGHRS and CDR2 YFSETQ. Trimming removed 4 bases at V and 10 bases at J, with 9 bases between. This CDR3 is CASSVRTEQFF. CDR3 coding DNA: TGCGCCAGCAGCGTCCGGACAGAGCAGTTCTTC.

CDR3 protein: CAIRGADSNTEAFF. CDR3 DNA: TGTGCCATCAGGGGGGCGGATTCGAACACTGAAGCTTTCTTT. The chain employs TRBV10-3 and TRBJ1-1; D is perhaps TRBD1 (6 bases). Germline lookup yields CDR1 ENHRY and CDR2 SYGVKD. V lost 6 bases and J lost 1, with 12 bases in between. This CDR3 region has 14 residues.

This clone was counted once. The chain couples TRBV7-2 to TRBJ2-2; 12 bases are shared with TRBD2. J lost 6 bases, V lost 8 bases, and 4 bases had no gene match. Germline loops: CDR1 SGHTA, CDR2 FQGNSA. This CDR3 spans 14 amino acids. In nucleotides, the CDR3 is TGTGCCAGCGCCACTAGCGGGGGGTCCGGGGAGCTGTTTTTT. Protein sequence: CASATSGGSGELFF.

This rearrangement joins TRBV6-1 to TRBJ1-1; perhaps TRBD1 as D (6 bases). The V end lost 4 bases, the J end lost 3 bases, and 21 bases lay between the germline ends. The CDR3 is 17 amino acids. CDR1 and CDR2 from the germline V gene are MNHNS and SASEGT. CDR3 protein: CASSGGQRTWLDTEAFF. In DNA, the CDR3 is TGTGCCAGCAGTGGGGGGCAACGTACATGGTTGGACACTGAAGCTTTCTTT.

This chain uses TRBV6-6 with TRBJ1-1; D is perhaps TRBD1 (5 bases). CDR1 is MNHNY, CDR2 SVGAGI, per germline (reference sequence). The CDR3 runs 14 residues. V lost 2 bases and J 5 bases, leaving 12 bases between the germline ends. The CDR3 DNA reads TGTGCCAGCAGTTACACGGGGGGAGGGACTGAAGCTTTCTTT. This encodes CASSYTGGGTEAFF.

The rearrangement joins TRBV6-6 to TRBJ1-1, with unresolved D. The germline V gene has CDR1 MNHNY and CDR2 SVGAGI (reference sequence). Trimming removed 4 bases at V and 1 base at J, with 13 bases between. The CDR3 has 15 amino acids. The CDR3 loop is CASSSAAGGNTEAFF. CDR3 DNA: TGTGCCAGCAGTTCCGCCGCGGGAGGGAACACTGAAGCTTTCTTT.

CDR3 sequence reads: CASSAGGSQYF. The CDR3, as DNA: TGTGCCAGCAGTGCAGGGGGTTCGCAGTATTTT. The V call is TRBV6-5, the J call TRBJ2-3, with TRBD1 matching over 7 bases. CDR1 MNHEY and CDR2 SVGAGI come from the germline V gene. This CDR3 region has 11 residues. V gave up 5 bases and J gave up 10 bases; unmatched junction bases: 3.

CDR3 region: CASSLDHQGPGYTF. CDR3 DNA: TGCGCCAGCAGCTTGGATCATCAGGGGCCCGGCTACACCTTC. This chain links TRBV5-1 with TRBJ1-2, with D perhaps matching TRBD1 (6 bases). The CDR3 consists of 14 residues. Per germline, CDR1 SGHRS and CDR2 YFSETQ. Between the trimmed V and J ends, which lost 0 bases and 8 bases, there was a span of 14 bases.

The chain joins TRBV5-6 to TRBJ2-7; D might be TRBD2 (5 bases). Looked up from germline, CDR1 is SGHDT and CDR2 is YYEEEE. The V and J ends lost 4 bases and 7 bases respectively, with 18 bases between them. CDR3 length: 14 amino acids. The CDR3 spells CASSATGWSREQYF. Written as DNA, the CDR3 is TGTGCCAGCAGCGCGACGGGATGGTCGAGGGAGCAGTACTTC.

The V and J genes are TRBV19 and TRBJ1-1, with 8 bases aligning to TRBD1. V gave up 3 bases and J gave up 5 bases; unmatched junction bases: 5. The germline V gene has CDR1 LNHDA and CDR2 SQIVND (reference sequence). This CDR3 is built from 14 residues. CDR3 sequence (DNA): TGTGCCAGTAGTATCCCAGGGGGCTGGACTGAAGCTTTCTTT. Its protein product is CASSIPGGWTEAFF.

This clone was observed a single time. The chain links TRBV18 to TRBJ1-2; D unresolved. The CDR3 length is 13 residues. Germline V CDR1 and CDR2: KGHSH, LQKENI. Trimming pared 3 bases from V and 7 bases from J, leaving 12 bases between. CDR3 in DNA: TGTGCCAGCTCACCCCGCCAGGTCGGTGGCTACACCTTC. Translating gives CASSPRQVGGYTF. The full variable domain, with the rest looked up from reference TRBV18 and TRBJ1-2, is NAGVMQNPRHLVRRRGQEARLRCSPMKGHSHVYWYRQLPEEGLKFMVYLQKENIIDESGMPKERFSAEFPKEGPSILRIQQVVRGDSAAYFCASSPRQVGGYTFGSGTRLTVV.

As regards this clone: Other DNA sequences of this sample code for an identical CDR3. The CDR3 coding sequence is TGTGCCAGCAGCTTGGGACAGGGGAACACTGAAGCTTTCTTT. Translating gives CASSLGQGNTEAFF. The chain couples TRBV11-3 to TRBJ1-1; TRBD1 agrees at 9 bases. The V and J ends lost 3 bases and 1 base, in that order; junction bases with no gene match: 0. The germline V gene encodes CDR1 SGHNT and CDR2 YENEEA. The CDR3 consists of 14 residues.